The present T cell receptor beta chain was sequenced within a study of CD8 T cells in ankylosing spondylitis. Study findings and constraints: Reports say disease-linked clones showed up significantly more in matched ankylosing spondylitis synovial fluid. Some of these motif variants have turned up before, in reports on reactive arthritis synovial fluid and blood. Ankylosing spondylitis blood seemed to carry a telltale TCR beta motif made of fewer than ten highly homologous variants.

TCRdb independently ran MiXCR on the 5' RACE reads; one entry per CDR3 protein. The repertoire holds 450,000 or so distinct CDR3 sequences, with roughly a quarter as singletons. Trimming cost V 3 bases and J 5 bases; bases outside gene matches: 1. The length of the CDR3 is 15 residues. The V gene's germline CDR1 is KGHDR and CDR2 SFDVKD. Details on this clonotype: Its antigen is currently unknown.

Sequencing used blood, either unsorted or a sorted T cell fraction (not recorded which). The TCR originated in a male donor with ankylosing spondylitis. The V and J genes are TRBV24-1 and TRBJ2-1, with 12 bases matching TRBD1. This CDR3 reads CATSDRDRGHNEQFF. The CDR3 DNA reads TGTGCCACCAGTGATCGGGACAGGGGGCACAATGAGCAGTTCTTC.